A selection of T cell receptor gamma chains follows, all from one sample in a study of gamma-delta T cells after stem cell transplantation. TCRdb re-processed the RT-PCR reads via CATT. The data hold hundreds of gamma-chain clones, with 20% to 25% observed a single time. Sequencing was carried out using gamma-delta T cells. These receptors originate from a human donor. It is not recorded whose cells these are; they may come from a transplant donor. Both conserved end residues are trimmed from each CDR3. Only some rows state a clone size, as once, few, many or a class for expanded clones.

clone size | J gene | V gene | CDR3 protein
large | TRGJP | TRGV9 | ALWTEGELGKKIKV
. | TRGJP2 | TRGV3 | ATWDNPVYSSDWSKT
medium-sized | TRGJ1/TRGJ2 | TRGV4 | ATWDGREKL
. | TRGJP2 | TRGV8 | AAWGRGDWIKT
large | TRGJ1/TRGJ2 | TRGV2 | ATWDEIYYKKL
large | TRGJ1/TRGJ2 | TRGV9 | ALWEVGPKKL
large | TRGJP | TRGV3 | ATWDRQGAELGKKIKV
. | TRGJ1/TRGJ2 | TRGV5 | ATWDETQIKASFGLHFRPYYKKL
medium-sized | TRGJ1/TRGJ2 | TRGV4 | ATWDGYYKKL
large | TRGJ1/TRGJ2 | TRGV2 | ATWATYYKKL
large | TRGJ1/TRGJ2 | TRGV3 | ATWDRRVDYYKKL
. | TRGJ1/TRGJ2 | TRGV2 | ATWDGGGYKKL
. | TRGJ1/TRGJ2 | TRGV5 | ATWDETQIKASFGLH
. | TRGJP2 | TRGV8 | ATWDRRGHSDWIKT
large | TRGJ1/TRGJ2 | TRGV9 | ALWEVEKVYYKKL
large | TRGJP | TRGV9 | ALWEEEELGKKIKV
. | TRGJ1/TRGJ2 | TRGV2 | ATWDASFSYKKL
large | TRGJ1/TRGJ2 | TRGV4 | ATWENLFAVKKL
large | TRGJ1/TRGJ2 | TRGV9 | ALWEARHKKL
large | TRGJ1/TRGJ2 | TRGV3 | ATWDRHSYKKL
few | TRGJP | TRGV9 | ALWEVEGQELGKKIKV
large | TRGJP | TRGV9 | ALWEVQELGKKIKV
. | TRGJ1/TRGJ2 | TRGV9 | ALWEVHEARDYYKKL
large | TRGJ1/TRGJ2 | TRGV2 | ATVNNGKKL
large | TRGJ1/TRGJ2 | TRGV3 | ATWDSYYYKKL
large | TRGJ1/TRGJ2 | TRGV2 | AIGVREKL
large | TRGJP | TRGV9 | ALWEVIPELGKKIKV
large | TRGJ1/TRGJ2 | TRGV2 | ATWDASLNYKKL
large | TRGJP2 | TRGV8 | ATWDRGSSDWIKT
large | TRGJ1/TRGJ2 | TRGV3 | ATWGNYYKKL
large | TRGJ1/TRGJ2 | TRGV3 | ATWDHTRTRKKL
. | TRGJP | TRGV9 | ALWEVWELGKKIKV
large | TRGJ1/TRGJ2 | TRGV8 | ATWEEDYKKL
large | TRGJ1/TRGJ2 | TRGV4 | ATWDGPYHYYKKL
large | TRGJ1/TRGJ2 | TRGV2 | ATSLRDYYKKL
few | TRGJP1 | TRGV2 | ATWFGWFKI
large | TRGJ1/TRGJ2 | TRGV5 | ATWDRYYYKKL
hyperexpanded | TRGJ1/TRGJ2 | TRGV5 | ATWDRPYYKKL
large | TRGJP | TRGV9 | ALWDEELGKKIKV
large | TRGJ1/TRGJ2 | TRGV5 | ATWDRRFNYYKKL
large | TRGJ1/TRGJ2 | TRGV9 | ALWEVMDYYKKL
large | TRGJP2 | TRGV2 | ATWDGNSSDWIKT
. | TRGJP | TRGV9 | ALWEAKELSKKIKV
. | TRGJP2 | TRGV4 | ATWGSDWIRT
large | TRGJ1/TRGJ2 | TRGV8 | ATWDFREKL
few | TRGJ1/TRGJ2 | TRGV4 | ATWDGREKL